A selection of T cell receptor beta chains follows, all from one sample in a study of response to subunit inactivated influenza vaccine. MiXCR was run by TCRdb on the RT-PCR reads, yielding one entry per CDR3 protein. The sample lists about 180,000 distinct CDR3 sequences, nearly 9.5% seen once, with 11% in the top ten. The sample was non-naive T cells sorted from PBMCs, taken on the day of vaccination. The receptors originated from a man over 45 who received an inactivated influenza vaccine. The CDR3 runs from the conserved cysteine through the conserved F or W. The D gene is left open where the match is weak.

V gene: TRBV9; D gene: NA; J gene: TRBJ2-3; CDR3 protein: CASSAQGRTDTQYF
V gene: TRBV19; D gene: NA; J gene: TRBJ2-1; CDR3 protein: CASSIGLRAGLYNEQFF
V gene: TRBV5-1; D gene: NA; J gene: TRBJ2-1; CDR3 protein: CASSGGGTYNEQFF
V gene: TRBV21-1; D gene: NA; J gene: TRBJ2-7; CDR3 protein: CASSRGGQGAREQYF
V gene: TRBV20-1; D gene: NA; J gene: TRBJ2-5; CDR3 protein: CSARDPMGGGETQYF
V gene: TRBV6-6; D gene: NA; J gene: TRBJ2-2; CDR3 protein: CASSQRTGELFF
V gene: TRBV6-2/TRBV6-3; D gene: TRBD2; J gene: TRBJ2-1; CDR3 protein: CASRGTSVFHHNEQFF
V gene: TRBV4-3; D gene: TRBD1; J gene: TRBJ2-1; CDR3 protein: CASSQETGAREQFF
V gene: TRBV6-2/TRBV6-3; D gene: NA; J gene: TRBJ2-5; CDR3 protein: CASSYGSFPVGHF
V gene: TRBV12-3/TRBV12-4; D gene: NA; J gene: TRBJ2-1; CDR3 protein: CASRTAGGGNEQFF
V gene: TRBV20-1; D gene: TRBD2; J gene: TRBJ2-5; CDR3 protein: CSARSLTSGGLQETQYF
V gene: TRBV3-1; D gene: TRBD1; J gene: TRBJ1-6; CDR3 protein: CASSHGQGSSPLHF
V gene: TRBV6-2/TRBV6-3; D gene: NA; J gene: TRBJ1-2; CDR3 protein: CAIMDPGYGYTF
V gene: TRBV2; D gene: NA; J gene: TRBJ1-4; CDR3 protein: CASRAGTQEKLFF
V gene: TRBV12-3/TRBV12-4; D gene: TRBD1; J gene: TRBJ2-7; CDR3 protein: CASSLGDRGNHEQYF
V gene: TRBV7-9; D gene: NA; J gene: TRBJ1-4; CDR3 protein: CASSIGGKYNEKLFF
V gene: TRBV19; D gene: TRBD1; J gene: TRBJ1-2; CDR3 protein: CASSTRQGGNYGYTF
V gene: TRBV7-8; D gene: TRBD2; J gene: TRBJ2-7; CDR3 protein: CASSSSRLAGAYEQYF
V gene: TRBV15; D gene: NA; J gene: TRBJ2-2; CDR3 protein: CATSREASPGELFF
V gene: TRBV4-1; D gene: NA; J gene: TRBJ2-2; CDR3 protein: CASSGEQGKGYTGELFF
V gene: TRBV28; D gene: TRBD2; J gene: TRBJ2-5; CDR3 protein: CASSLPRGEETQYF
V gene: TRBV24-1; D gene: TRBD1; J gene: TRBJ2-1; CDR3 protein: CATSEPPGQVAQFF
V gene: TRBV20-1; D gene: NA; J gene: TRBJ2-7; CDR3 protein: CSARYGYEQYF
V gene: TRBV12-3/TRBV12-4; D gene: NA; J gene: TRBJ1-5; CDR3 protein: CASSQDSLGQPQHF
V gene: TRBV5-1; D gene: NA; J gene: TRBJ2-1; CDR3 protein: CASSLGAGTLYNEQFF
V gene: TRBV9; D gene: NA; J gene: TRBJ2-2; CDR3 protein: CASSVALTSTGELFF
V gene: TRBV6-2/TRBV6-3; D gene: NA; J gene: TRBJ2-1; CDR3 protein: CASSWGQAKQFF
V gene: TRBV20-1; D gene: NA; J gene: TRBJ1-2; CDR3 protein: CSASDRPIYGYTF
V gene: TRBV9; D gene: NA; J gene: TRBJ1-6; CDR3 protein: CASSVDHGPGSPLHF
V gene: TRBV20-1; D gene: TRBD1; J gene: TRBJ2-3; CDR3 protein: CSAASTGTGTTDTQYF
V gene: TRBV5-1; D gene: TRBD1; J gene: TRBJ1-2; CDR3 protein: CASSPRGGQTRDGYGYTF
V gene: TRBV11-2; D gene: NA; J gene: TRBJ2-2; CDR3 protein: CASSFRGAGGPNTGELFF
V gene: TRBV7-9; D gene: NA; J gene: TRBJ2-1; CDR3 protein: CASTLLAASDEQFF
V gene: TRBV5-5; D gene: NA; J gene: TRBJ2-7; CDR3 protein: CASLLGEGTYEQYF
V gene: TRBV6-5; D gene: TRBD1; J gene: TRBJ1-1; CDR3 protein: CASSYGAGGSNTEAFF
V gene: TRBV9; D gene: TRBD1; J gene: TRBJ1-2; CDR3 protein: CASSVGVGPGQGASYTF
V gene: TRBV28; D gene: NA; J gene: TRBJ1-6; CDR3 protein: CASSSGSGVRSNSPLHF
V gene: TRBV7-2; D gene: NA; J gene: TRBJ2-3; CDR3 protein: CASSQVTQYF
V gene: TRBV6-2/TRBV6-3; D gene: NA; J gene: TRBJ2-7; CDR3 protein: CASSGPRLKTYEQYF
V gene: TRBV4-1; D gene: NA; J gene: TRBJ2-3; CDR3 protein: CASSQYRDSYTDTQYF
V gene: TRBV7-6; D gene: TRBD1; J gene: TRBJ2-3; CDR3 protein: CASSLTGADTQYF
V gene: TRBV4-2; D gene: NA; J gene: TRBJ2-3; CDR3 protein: CASSQDASVGTDTQYF
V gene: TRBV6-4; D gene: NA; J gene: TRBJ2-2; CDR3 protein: CASSTTSTGELFF
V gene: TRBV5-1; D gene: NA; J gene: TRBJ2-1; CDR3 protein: CASRYFNEQFF
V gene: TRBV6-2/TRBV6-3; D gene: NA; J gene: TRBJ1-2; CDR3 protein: CASSDGQRNYGYTF
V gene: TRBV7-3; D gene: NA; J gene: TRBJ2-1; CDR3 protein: CASSFPTNNEQFF
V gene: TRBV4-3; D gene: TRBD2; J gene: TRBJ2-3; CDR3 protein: CASSQEVLGLAGADTQYF
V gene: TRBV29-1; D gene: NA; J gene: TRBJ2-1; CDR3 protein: CSVPSGSVNEQFF
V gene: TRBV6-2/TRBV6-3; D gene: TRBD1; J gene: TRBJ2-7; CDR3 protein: CASSKTGAWNEQYF
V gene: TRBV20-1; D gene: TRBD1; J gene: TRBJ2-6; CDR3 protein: CSARGDRLRSGANVLTF
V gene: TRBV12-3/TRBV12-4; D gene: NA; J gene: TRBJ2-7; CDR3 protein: CASRRGLYEQYF
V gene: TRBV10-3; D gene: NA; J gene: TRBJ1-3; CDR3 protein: CATRWTDSGNTIYF
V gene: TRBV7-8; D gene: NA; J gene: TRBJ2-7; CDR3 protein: CASSLATGNYEQYF
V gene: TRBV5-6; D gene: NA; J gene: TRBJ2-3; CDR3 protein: CASSLIWDTDTQYF
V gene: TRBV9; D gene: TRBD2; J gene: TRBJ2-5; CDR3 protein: CASSVDSGGPKTQYF
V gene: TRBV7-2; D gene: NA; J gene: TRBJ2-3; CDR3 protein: CASSKQTGSTDTQYF
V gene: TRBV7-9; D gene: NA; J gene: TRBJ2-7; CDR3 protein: CASSLAGQPEQYF
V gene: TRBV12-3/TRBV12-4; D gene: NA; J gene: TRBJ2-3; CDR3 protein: CASSSMTRRDTDTQYF
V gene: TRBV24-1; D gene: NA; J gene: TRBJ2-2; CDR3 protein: CATSEGRGAPGELFF
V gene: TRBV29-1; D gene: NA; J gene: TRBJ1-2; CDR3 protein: CSVEGQPRKGYTF